The sequence of this TCR beta chain was determined in a study of cytomegalovirus exposure and HLA in healthy donors. V trimming: 5 bases; J trimming: 4 bases; junction bases outside the gene matches: 10. CDR1 is SGHTA and CDR2 is FQGTGA in the germline V gene. The CDR3 extends over 15 amino acids. About this clone itself: The antigen remains unidentified.

PCR used 60 Vbeta primers and 13 Jbeta primers. This table comes from immunoSEQ multiplex PCR, and its TCRdb copy is limited to in-frame clones, with some not included. The table has about 200,000 clones, 77% seen once. The study, taken as a whole, reports: The listing of 150 or so TCR beta chains classed them as cytomegalovirus-associated.

The rearrangement links TRBV7-3 to TRBJ1-2; 7 bases agree with TRBD1. The sample comprised PBMCs. The sequence was obtained from a woman in her twenties or thirties in good health and CMV-seropositive. The CDR3: CASSPQAGGGYGYTF. The CDR3 coding sequence is TGTGCCAGCAGCCCCCAGGCAGGGGGAGGCTATGGCTACACCTTC.